A selection of T cell receptor beta chains follows, all from one sample in a study of T cells in Graves' hyperthyroidism and ophthalmopathy. TCRdb re-derived calls from the multiplex PCR reads in MiXCR, one entry per CDR3 protein. The sample lists 400,000 to 550,000 distinct CDR3 sequences; about an eighth were seen once. The sample taken for sequencing was blood. Receptor source: a woman younger than 30 with Graves' hyperthyroidism. The CDR3 runs from the conserved cysteine through the conserved F or W. The D gene is left open where the match is weak. Clone size appears in some rows only: once, few, many, or a class for an expanded clone.

TRBJ2-5 many TRBV9 TRBD2 TGTGCCAGCAAGCGGGAGGAGGAAGAGACCCAGTACTTC CASKREEEETQYF
TRBJ1-6 many TRBV11-2 - TGTGCCAGCAGCTTAGACGGAAATTCACCCCTCCACTTT CASSLDGNSPLHF
TRBJ2-2 many TRBV12-3/TRBV12-4 - TGTGCCAGCAGCCTAAGGTATTCCGGGGAGCTGTTTTTT CASSLRYSGELFF
TRBJ1-2 many TRBV20-1 - TGCAGTGCTGAATCGACCGAGATTAACTATGGCTACACCTTC CSAESTEINYGYTF
TRBJ2-1 few TRBV20-1 TRBD2 TGCAGTGCTAGAGCGGAACTAGCGGGCTTGAGCTCCTACAATGAGCAGTTCTTC CSARAELAGLSSYNEQFF
TRBJ2-7 - TRBV20-1 TRBD2 TGCAGTGCCGACGGCCCAGCGGGAGTTGGCGAGCAGTACTTC CSADGPAGVGEQYF
TRBJ1-2 - TRBV20-1 - TGCAGTGCTAGACGGCCTCCCGAGGGGTGGGCATCGACCGGCGCATTATACACCTTC CSARRPPEGWASTGALYTF
TRBJ1-5 many TRBV30 TRBD1 TGTGCCTGGAGTGTCCCAGGGGGCTCTTACTTTAGCAATCAGCCCCAGCATTTT CAWSVPGGSYFSNQPQHF
TRBJ2-1 many TRBV20-1 TRBD2 TGCAGTGTCCGGGAAGCGGGAGGGACAAACAATGAGCAGTTCTTC CSVREAGGTNNEQFF
TRBJ2-1 few TRBV7-3 - TGTGCCAGCAGCTTAAGGCCGGGAGCGGTCTACAATGAGCAGTTCTTC CASSLRPGAVYNEQFF
TRBJ1-2 - TRBV5-1 TRBD1 TGCGCCAGCGGGTTGGACACAGGGGACTATGGCTACACCTTC CASGLDTGDYGYTF
TRBJ1-1 many TRBV2 TRBD1 TGTGCCAGCCTAGCCGACAGGGGGATGAACACTGAAGCTTTCTTT CASLADRGMNTEAFF
TRBJ1-1 many TRBV6-1 - TGTGCCAGCAGTGAAAGGCCTTCGGAAGCTTTCTTT CASSERPSEAFF
TRBJ1-5 many TRBV7-2 - TGTGCCAGCAGCTTAGCCAGCTATAGCAATCAGCCCCAGCATTTT CASSLASYSNQPQHF
TRBJ1-1 many TRBV30 - TGTGCCTTTAATGGGGACACTGAAGCTTTCTTT CAFNGDTEAFF
TRBJ1-2 many TRBV20-1 TRBD1 TGCAGTGCTAGCGGGACAGCAGTACTTAACTATGGCTACACCTTC CSASGTAVLNYGYTF
TRBJ2-5 - TRBV25-1 TRBD2 TGTGCCAGCAGTGATTCGGGAGGGGGGGAGACCCAGTACTTC CASSDSGGGETQYF
TRBJ2-1 many TRBV12-3/TRBV12-4 - TGTGCCAGCAGTTTTGAGGGTAGATACTACAATGAGCAGTTCTTC CASSFEGRYYNEQFF